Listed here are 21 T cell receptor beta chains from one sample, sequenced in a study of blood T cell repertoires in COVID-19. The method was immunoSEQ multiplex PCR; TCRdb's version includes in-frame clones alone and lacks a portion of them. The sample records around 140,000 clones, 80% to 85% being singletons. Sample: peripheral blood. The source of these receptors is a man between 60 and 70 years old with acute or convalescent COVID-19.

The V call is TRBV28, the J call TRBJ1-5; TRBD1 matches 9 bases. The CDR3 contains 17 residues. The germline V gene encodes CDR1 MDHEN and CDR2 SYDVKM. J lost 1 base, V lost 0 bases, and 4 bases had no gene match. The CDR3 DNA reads TGTGCCAGCAGTTTATGGGTAGGACAGGGGAGCAATCAGCCCCAGCATTTT. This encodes CASSLWVGQGSNQPQHF.

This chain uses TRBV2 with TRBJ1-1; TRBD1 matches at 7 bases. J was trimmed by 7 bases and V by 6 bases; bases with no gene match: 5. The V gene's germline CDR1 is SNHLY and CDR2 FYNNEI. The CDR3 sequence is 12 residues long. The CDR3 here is CASSVTGSEAFF. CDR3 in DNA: TGTGCCAGCAGCGTGACAGGGAGTGAAGCTTTCTTT.

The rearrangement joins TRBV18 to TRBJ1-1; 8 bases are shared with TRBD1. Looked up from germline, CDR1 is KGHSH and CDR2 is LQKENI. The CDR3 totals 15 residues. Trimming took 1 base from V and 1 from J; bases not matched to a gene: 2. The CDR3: CASSPLTGENTEAFF. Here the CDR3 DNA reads TGTGCCAGCTCACCACTGACAGGGGAGAACACTGAAGCTTTCTTT.

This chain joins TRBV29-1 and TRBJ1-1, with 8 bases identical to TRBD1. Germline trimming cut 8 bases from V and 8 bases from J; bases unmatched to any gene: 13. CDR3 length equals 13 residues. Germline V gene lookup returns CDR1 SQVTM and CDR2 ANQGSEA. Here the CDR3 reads CSQTITGGDEAFF. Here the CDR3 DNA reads TGCAGCCAGACCATAACAGGGGGGGACGAAGCTTTCTTT.

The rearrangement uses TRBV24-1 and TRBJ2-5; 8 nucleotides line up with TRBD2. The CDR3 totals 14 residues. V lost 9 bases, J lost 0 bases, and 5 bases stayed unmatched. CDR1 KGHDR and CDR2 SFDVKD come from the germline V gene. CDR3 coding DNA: TGTGCCACCGGGGCGGGGGGTAACCAAGAGACCCAGTACTTC. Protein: CATGAGGNQETQYF.

CDR3 protein: CASSQLSPGQGTNEQFF. CDR3 coding DNA: TGTGCCAGCAGCCAACTTTCACCGGGACAGGGGACCAATGAGCAGTTCTTC. The chain is built from TRBV4-2 and TRBJ2-1; 10 nucleotides match TRBD1. The V and J ends lost 2 bases and 6 bases, in that order; junction bases with no gene match: 10. The germline V gene encodes CDR1 LGHNA and CDR2 YNFKEQ. The CDR3 contains 17 residues.

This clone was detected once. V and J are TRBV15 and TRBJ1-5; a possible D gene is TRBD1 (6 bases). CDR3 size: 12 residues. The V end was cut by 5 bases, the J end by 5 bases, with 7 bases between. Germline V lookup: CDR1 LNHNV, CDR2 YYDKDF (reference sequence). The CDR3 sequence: CATSAGDQPQHF. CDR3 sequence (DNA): TGTGCCACCAGCGCAGGGGATCAGCCCCAGCATTTT.

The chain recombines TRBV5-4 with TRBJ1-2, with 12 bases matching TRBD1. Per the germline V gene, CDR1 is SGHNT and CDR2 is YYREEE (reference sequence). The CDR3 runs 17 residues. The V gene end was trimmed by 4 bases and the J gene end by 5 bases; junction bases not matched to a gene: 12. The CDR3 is CASSDGTGGSLGYGYTF. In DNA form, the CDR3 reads TGTGCCAGCAGCGACGGGACAGGGGGCTCCCTAGGGTATGGCTACACCTTC.

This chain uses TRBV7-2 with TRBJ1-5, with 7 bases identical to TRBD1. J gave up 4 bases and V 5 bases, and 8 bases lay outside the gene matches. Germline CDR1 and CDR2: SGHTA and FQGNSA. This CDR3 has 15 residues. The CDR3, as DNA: TGTGCCAGCAGCACGGGGACAGCCAAAAATCAGCCCCAGCATTTT. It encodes CASSTGTAKNQPQHF.

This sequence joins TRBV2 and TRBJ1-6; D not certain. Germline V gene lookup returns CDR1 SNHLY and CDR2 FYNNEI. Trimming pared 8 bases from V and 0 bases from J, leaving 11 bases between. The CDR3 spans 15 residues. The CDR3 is CASCPQSSYNSPLHF. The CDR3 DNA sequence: TGTGCCAGCTGCCCACAGAGCTCCTATAATTCACCCCTCCACTTT.

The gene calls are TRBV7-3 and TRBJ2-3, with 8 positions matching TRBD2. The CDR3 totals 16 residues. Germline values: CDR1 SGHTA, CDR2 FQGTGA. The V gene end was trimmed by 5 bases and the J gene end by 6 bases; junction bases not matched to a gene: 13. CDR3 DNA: TGTGCCAGCAGCCCAGGACTAGCCAGAGAGTCGGATACGCAGTATTTT. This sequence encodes CASSPGLARESDTQYF. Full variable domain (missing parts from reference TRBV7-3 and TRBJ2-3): GAGVSQTPSNKVTEKGKYVELRCDPISGHTALYWYRQSLGQGPEFLIYFQGTGAADDSGLPNDRFFAVRPEGSVSTLKIQRTERGDSAVYLCASSPGLARESDTQYFGPGTRLTVL.

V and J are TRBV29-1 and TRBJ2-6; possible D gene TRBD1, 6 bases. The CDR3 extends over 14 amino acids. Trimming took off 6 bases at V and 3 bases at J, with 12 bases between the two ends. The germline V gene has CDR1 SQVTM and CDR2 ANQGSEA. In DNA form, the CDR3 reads TGCAGCGTGTTACAGGGAAATGGGGCCAACGTCCTGACTTTC. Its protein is CSVLQGNGANVLTF.

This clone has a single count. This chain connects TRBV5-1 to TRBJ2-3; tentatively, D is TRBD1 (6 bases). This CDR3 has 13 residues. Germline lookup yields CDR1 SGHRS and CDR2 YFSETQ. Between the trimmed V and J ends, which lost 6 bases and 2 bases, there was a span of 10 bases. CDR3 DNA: TGCGCCAGCAACAGGGAGTTCACAGATACGCAGTATTTT. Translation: CASNREFTDTQYF.

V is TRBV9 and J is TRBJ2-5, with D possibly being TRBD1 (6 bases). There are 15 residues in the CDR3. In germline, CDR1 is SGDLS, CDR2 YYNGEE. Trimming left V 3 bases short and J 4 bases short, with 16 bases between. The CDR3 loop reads CASSAYTGFGETQYF. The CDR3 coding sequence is TGTGCCAGCAGCGCCTACACAGGGTTCGGAGAGACCCAGTACTTC.

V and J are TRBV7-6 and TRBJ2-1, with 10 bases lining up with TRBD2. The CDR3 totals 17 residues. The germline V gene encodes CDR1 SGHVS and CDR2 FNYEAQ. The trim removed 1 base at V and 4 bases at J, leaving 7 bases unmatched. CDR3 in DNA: TGTGCCAGCAGCTTAGAAGCGGGAGGGGGCAATTACAATGAGCAGTTCTTC. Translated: CASSLEAGGGNYNEQFF.

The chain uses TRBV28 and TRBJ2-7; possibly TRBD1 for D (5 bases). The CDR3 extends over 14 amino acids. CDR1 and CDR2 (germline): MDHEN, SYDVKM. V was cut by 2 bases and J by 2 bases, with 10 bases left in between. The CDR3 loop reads CASSLPGSPYEQYF. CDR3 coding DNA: TGTGCCAGCAGTTTACCAGGGTCTCCCTACGAGCAGTACTTC.

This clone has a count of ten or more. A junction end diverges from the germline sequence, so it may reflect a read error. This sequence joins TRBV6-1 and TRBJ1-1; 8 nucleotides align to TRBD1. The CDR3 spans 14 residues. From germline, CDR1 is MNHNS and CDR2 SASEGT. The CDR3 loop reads CASSDRQGYTEAFF. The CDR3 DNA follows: TGTGCCAGTAGTGATCGACAGGGGTACACTGAAGCTTTCTTT.

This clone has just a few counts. The CDR3 sequence is CASSESGLAEETQYF. The CDR3, as DNA: TGTGCCAGCAGCGAATCGGGACTAGCGGAAGAGACCCAGTACTTC. The chain couples TRBV9 to TRBJ2-5, with TRBD2 identical over 11 bases. Per the germline V gene, CDR1 is SGDLS and CDR2 is YYNGEE. This CDR3 is built from 15 residues. J gave up 3 bases and V 3 bases, and 4 bases lay outside the gene matches.

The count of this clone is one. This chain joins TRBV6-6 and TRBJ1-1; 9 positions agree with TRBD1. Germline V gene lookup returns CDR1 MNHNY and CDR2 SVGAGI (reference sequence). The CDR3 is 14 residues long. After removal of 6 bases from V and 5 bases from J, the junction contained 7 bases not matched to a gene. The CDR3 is CASRKQGAGTEAFF. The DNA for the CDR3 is TGTGCCAGCAGAAAACAGGGGGCTGGGACTGAAGCTTTCTTT.

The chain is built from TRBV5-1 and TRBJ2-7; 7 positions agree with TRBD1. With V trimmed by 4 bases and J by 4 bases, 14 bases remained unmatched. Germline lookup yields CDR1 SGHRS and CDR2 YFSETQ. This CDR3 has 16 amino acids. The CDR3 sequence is CASSVTGVNYPYEQYF. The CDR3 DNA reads TGCGCCAGCAGCGTAACAGGGGTCAACTACCCTTACGAGCAGTACTTC.

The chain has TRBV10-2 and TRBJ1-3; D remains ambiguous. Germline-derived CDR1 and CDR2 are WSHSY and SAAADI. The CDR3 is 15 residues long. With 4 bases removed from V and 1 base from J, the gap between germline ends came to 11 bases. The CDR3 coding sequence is TGCGCCAGCAGTGTAGGCCTGGAGTCTGGAAACACCATATATTTT. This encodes CASSVGLESGNTIYF.